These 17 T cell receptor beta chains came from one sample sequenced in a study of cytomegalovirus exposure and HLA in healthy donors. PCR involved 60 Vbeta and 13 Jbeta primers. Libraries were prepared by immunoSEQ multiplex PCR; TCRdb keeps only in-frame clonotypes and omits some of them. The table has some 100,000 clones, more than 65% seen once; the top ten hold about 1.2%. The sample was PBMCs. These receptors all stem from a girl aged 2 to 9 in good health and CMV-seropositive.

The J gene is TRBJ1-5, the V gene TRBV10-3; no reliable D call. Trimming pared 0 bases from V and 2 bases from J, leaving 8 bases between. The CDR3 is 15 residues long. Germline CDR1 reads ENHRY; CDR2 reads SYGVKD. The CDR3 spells CAISESTQGNQPQHF. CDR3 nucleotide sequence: TGTGCCATCAGTGAGTCGACCCAGGGCAATCAGCCCCAGCATTTT.

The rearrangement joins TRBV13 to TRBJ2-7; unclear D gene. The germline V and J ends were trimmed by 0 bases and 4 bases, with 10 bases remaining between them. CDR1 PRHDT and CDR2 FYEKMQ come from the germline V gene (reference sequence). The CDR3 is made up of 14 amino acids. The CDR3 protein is CASSLGGEGYEQYF. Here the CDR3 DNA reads TGTGCCAGCAGCTTAGGGGGCGAAGGTTACGAGCAGTACTTC.

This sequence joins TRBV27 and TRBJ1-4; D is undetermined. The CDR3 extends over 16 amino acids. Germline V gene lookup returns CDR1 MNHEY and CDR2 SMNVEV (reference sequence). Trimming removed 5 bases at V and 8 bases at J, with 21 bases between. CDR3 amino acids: CASSPLSHLAGEKLFF. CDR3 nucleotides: TGTGCCAGCAGTCCTCTGAGTCATCTCGCGGGGGAAAAACTGTTTTTT.

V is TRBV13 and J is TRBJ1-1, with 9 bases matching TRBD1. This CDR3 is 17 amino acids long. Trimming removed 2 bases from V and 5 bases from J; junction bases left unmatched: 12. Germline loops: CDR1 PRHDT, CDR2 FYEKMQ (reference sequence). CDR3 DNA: TGTGCCAGCAGCTTACGCATTGGGGGACAGGGTTCAACTGAAGCTTTCTTT. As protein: CASSLRIGGQGSTEAFF. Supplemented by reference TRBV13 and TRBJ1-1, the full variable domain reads AAGVIQSPRHLIKEKRETATLKCYPIPRHDTVYWYQQGPGQDPQFLISFYEKMQSDKGSIPDRFSAQQFSDYHSELNMSSLELGDSALYFCASSLRIGGQGSTEAFFGQGTRLTVV.

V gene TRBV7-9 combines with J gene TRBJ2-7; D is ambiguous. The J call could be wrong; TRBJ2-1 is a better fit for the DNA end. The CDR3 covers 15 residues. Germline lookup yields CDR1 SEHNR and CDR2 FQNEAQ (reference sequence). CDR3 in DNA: TGTGCCAGCAGCTTCGACTTAGTTCGTCCCTACGAGCAGTTCTTC. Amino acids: CASSFDLVRPYEQFF.

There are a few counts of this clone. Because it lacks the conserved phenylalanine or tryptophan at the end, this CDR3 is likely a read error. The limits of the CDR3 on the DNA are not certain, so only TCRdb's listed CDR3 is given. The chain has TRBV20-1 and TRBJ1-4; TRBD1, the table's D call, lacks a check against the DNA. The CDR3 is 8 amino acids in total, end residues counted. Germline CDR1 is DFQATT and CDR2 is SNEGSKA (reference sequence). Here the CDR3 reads CSARQGEL.

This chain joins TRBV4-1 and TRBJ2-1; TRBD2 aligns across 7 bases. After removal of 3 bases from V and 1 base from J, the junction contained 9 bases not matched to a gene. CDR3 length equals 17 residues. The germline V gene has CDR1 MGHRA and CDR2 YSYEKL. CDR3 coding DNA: TGCGCCAGCAGCCAGTCCCCCCTAGCGGCTTCCTACAATGAGCAGTTCTTC. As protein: CASSQSPLAASYNEQFF.

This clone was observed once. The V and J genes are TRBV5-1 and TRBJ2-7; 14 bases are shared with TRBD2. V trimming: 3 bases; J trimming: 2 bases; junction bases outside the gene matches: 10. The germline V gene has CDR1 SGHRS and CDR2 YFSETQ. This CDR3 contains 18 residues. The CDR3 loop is CASSSRLAGGIGTYEQYF. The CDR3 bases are TGCGCCAGCAGCTCGCGACTAGCGGGAGGGATTGGAACCTACGAGCAGTACTTC. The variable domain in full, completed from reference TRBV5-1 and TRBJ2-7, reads KAGVTQTPRYLIKTRGQQVTLSCSPISGHRSVSWYQQTPGQGLQFLFEYFSETQRNKGNFPGRFSGRQFSNSRSEMNVSTLELGDSALYLCASSSRLAGGIGTYEQYFGPGTRLTVT.

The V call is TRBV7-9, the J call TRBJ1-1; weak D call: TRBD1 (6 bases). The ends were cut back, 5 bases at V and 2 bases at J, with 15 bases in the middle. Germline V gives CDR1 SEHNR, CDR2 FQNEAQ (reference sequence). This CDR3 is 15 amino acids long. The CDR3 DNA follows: TGTGCCAGCAGCCGCTGGACAGCCACAAACACTGAAGCTTTCTTT. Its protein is CASSRWTATNTEAFF. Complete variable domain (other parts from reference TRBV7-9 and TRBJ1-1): DTGVSQNPRHKITKRGQNVTFRCDPISEHNRLYWYRQTLGQGPEFLTYFQNEAQLEKSRLLSDRFSAERPKGSFSTLEIQRTEQGDSAMYLCASSRWTATNTEAFFGQGTRLTVV.

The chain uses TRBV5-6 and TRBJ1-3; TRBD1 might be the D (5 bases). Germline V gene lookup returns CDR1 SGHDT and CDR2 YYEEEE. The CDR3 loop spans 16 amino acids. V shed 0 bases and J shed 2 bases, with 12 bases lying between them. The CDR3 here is CASSLGAGLAGNTIYF. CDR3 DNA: TGTGCCAGCAGCTTGGGCGCAGGGTTGGCTGGAAACACCATATATTTT.

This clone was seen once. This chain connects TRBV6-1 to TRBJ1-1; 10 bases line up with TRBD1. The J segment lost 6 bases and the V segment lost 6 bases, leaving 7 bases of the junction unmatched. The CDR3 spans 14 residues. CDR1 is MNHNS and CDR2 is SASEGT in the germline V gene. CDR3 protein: CASSPGTGASEAFF. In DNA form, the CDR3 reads TGTGCCAGCAGCCCCGGGACAGGGGCATCTGAAGCTTTCTTT.

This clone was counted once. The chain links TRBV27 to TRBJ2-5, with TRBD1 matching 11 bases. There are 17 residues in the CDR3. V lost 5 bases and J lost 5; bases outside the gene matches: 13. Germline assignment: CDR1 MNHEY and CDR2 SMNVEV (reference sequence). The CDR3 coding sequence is TGTGCCAGCAGTCCCGATGATTGGACAGGGGGCGAGGAGACCCAGTACTTC. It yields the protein CASSPDDWTGGEETQYF.

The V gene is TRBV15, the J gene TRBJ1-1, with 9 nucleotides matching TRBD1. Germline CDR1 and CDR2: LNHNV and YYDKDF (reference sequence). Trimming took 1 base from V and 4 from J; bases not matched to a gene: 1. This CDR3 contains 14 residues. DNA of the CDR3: TGTGCCACCAGCAGAGGACAGGGGGGCACTGAAGCTTTCTTT. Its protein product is CATSRGQGGTEAFF.

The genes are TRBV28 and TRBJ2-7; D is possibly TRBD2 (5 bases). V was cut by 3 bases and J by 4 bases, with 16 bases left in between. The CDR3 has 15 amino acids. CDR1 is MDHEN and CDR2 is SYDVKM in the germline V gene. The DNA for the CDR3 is TGTGCCAGCAGTTTGTCGACGGACTTACGATACGAGCAGTACTTC. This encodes CASSLSTDLRYEQYF.

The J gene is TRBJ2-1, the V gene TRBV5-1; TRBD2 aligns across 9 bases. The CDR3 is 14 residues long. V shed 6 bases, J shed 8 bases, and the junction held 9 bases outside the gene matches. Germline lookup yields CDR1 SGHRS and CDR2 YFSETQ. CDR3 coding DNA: TGCGCCAGCAAATCGGCGGGAGGGCCGTATGAGCAGTTCTTC. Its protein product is CASKSAGGPYEQFF.

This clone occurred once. CDR3 DNA sequence: TGTGCCAGCAGCTTGGCTATCGGACAGCGGAACACTGAAGCTTTCTTT. Its protein is CASSLAIGQRNTEAFF. The chain employs TRBV5-4 and TRBJ1-1; D might be TRBD1 (6 bases). The CDR3 is 16 amino acids. V was trimmed by 0 bases and J by 1 base, leaving 13 bases between them. CDR1 is SGHNT, CDR2 YYREEE, per germline (reference sequence).

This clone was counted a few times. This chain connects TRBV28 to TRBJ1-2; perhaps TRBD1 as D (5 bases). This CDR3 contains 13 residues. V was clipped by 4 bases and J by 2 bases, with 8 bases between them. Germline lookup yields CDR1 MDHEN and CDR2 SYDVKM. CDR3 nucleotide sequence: TGTGCCAGCAGTTACAGGCTGAACTATGGCTACACCTTC. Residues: CASSYRLNYGYTF.